The sequence of this TCR beta chain was determined in a study of blood T cells in healthy people across ages. Donors were systemically healthy Caucasian individuals from Russia aged about 6 to 90 years. It was roughly 10 milliliters of peripheral blood that were drawn from each donor. Study outcomes and limitations: The recorded TCR beta diversity per million T cells decreased in a roughly linear manner with age.

Only a few counts were recorded for this clonotype. Its antigen is unknown. One junction end disagrees with the germline gene, perhaps due to a read error. With a J-beta primer mix and a sample-barcoded 5' primer, a second PCR ran about 7 to 12 cycles. TCRdb reprocessed the 5' RACE reads via MiXCR and lists one record per CDR3 protein. The repertoire holds roughly 650,000 distinct CDR3 sequences, with about 30% as singletons. This CDR3 region has 15 residues. The germline gives CDR1 SGDLS, CDR2 YYNGEE. This TCR came from a woman over 75 in good health. The chain uses TRBV9 and TRBJ1-6; D gene ambiguous. Sequenced: blood. The CDR3 is CASTLDFSYSSPLHF. CDR3 nucleotides: TGTGCCAGCACCTTAGACTTCTCCTATAGTTCACCCCTCCACTTT.